The 7 T cell receptor beta chains in this list originate from one sample, sequenced in a study of beta chain features in type 1 diabetes. Expressed TCRB transcripts were sequenced after all isolated RNA was converted to cDNA. Using immunoSEQ multiplex PCR, the repertoire was profiled, and TCRdb retains in-frame clones only, with some absent. Among 900,000 or so clones listed, 15% to 20% were seen once. Sequencing input: naive CD4+ T cells from blood. All receptors derive from a woman between 18 and 29 years old in good health.

This clone was observed a handful of times. The chain has TRBV5-4 and TRBJ2-1; 13 bases are shared with TRBD2. V shed 4 bases, J shed 4 bases, and the junction held 14 bases outside the gene matches. Germline CDR1 is SGHNT and CDR2 is YYREEE (reference sequence). The CDR3 sequence is 19 residues long. The DNA for the CDR3 is TGTGCCAGCAGCCCAAGTTCACTAGCGGGAGGGGCGGGTTACAATGAGCAGTTCTTC. Its translation: CASSPSSLAGGAGYNEQFF.

This clone came up a few times. V usage is TRBV10-3 and J usage is TRBJ2-2, with D hard to call. CDR1 and CDR2 from the germline V gene are ENHRY and SYGVKD. This CDR3 has 15 amino acids. V lost 6 bases, J lost 6 bases, and 17 bases lay in between. The CDR3: CAISRSPRPSGELFF. The CDR3, as DNA: TGTGCCATCAGCCGGTCGCCTCGTCCGTCCGGGGAGCTGTTTTTT.

This clone was counted at least ten times. The chain is built from TRBV25-1 and TRBJ2-6; 8 bases align to TRBD2. This CDR3 spans 15 amino acids. Germline V gene lookup returns CDR1 MGHDK and CDR2 SYGVNS. V dropped 3 bases and J dropped 2; count of bases not matched to a gene: 0. CDR3 sequence reads: CASSDGGAGANVLTF. The CDR3 nucleotides read TGTGCCAGCAGTGACGGGGGGGCTGGGGCCAACGTCCTGACTTTC.

CDR3 nucleotides: TGTGCCAGCCCGAGAGCCGGGGCGGGAGAAGTTACAGATACGCAGTATTTT. This sequence encodes CASPRAGAGEVTDTQYF. The chain carries TRBV2 and TRBJ2-3; 7 nucleotides agree with TRBD2. Losses at the gene ends were 8 bases for V and 3 bases for J; bases not matched to a gene: 17. This CDR3 is built from 17 residues. Germline V gene sequence: CDR1 SNHLY, CDR2 FYNNEI.

The V call is TRBV10-2, the J call TRBJ2-7; D remains ambiguous. Trimming cost V 3 bases and J 7 bases, with 7 bases left between them. The CDR3 has 11 residues. Germline V gene lookup returns CDR1 WSHSY and CDR2 SAAADI. The DNA for the CDR3 is TGCGCCAGCAGTGAAATGCGAGAGCAGTACTTC. Protein product: CASSEMREQYF.

The rearrangement joins TRBV4-1 to TRBJ2-3, with 12 positions matching TRBD2. This CDR3 has 17 residues. Germline loops: CDR1 MGHRA, CDR2 YSYEKL. With 0 bases clipped from V and 7 bases from J, the junction kept 8 bases outside the gene matches. Here the CDR3 DNA reads TGCGCCAGCAGCCAAGAATTCGGTCTAGCGGGAGGGTATACGCAGTATTTT. This encodes CASSQEFGLAGGYTQYF.

The chain couples TRBV2 to TRBJ2-3, with D maybe TRBD2 (6 bases). The CDR3 totals 15 residues. Trimming shortened V by 7 bases and J by 0 bases, and 14 bases separated the two germline ends. Germline-derived CDR1 and CDR2 are SNHLY and FYNNEI. The CDR3 here is CASTRRAASTDTQYF. CDR3 bases: TGTGCCAGCACTCGGAGGGCGGCAAGCACAGATACGCAGTATTTT.